This T cell receptor (beta chain) was recorded in a study of PD-1 blockade in classical Hodgkin lymphoma. The table came from immunoSEQ multiplex PCR; TCRdb's copy has only in-frame clones and leaves some out. The sample holds around 96,000 clones, roughly 83% seen once. General study results and limits: Compared with baseline, CD4+ but not CD8+ TCR diversity had risen significantly by C4D1. Patients excluded were those beginning nivolumab under 1 year after ASCT. Relapsed/refractory patients reportedly had lower baseline diversity than newly diagnosed patients.

Note on this clone: The antigen remains undetermined.

The patients all showed relapse after autologous stem cell transplantation, while their brentuximab vedotin exposure varied. Under best response, outcomes were complete response, partial response or progressive disease. The CDR3 totals 14 residues. Trimming cost V 4 bases and J 10 bases; bases outside gene matches: 7. CDR1 and CDR2 from the germline V gene are LNHDA and SQIVND (reference sequence). The V gene is TRBV19, the J gene TRBJ2-1, with 10 positions matching TRBD1. The sequencing used peripheral blood mononuclear cells (PBMCs), collected at baseline. The clonotype was recovered from a human donor with classical Hodgkin lymphoma. Here the CDR3 DNA reads TGTGCCAGTAGTAGCGGGACAGGGGCTTGGGAGCAGTTCTTC. This encodes CASSSGTGAWEQFF.